This T cell receptor (beta chain) is from a study of blood T cell repertoires in COVID-19. Per the authors' pipeline: Reference gene primer amplification in the assay estimated nucleated cell counts. TCRdb keeps only in-frame clones here, not all; method: immunoSEQ multiplex PCR. V and J calls and clone size are as listed in that table; D and trimming were resolved from the DNA. The repertoire has tens of thousands of clones, 90% of them found once; the top ten carry 4.5% to 5.5%. Germline V gives CDR1 MNHEY, CDR2 SMNVEV (reference sequence). V lost 6 bases to trimming and J lost 3 bases; unmatched junction nucleotides: 5. CDR3 length equals 14 residues.

The chain carries TRBV27 and TRBJ1-2; the match to TRBD1 covers 9 bases. Sequenced: peripheral blood. The sequence was collected from a human donor in a cohort sampled during active COVID-19. The CDR3 here is CASRATGGHYGYTF. The CDR3 DNA is TGTGCCAGCAGGGCGACAGGGGGACACTATGGCTACACCTTC.